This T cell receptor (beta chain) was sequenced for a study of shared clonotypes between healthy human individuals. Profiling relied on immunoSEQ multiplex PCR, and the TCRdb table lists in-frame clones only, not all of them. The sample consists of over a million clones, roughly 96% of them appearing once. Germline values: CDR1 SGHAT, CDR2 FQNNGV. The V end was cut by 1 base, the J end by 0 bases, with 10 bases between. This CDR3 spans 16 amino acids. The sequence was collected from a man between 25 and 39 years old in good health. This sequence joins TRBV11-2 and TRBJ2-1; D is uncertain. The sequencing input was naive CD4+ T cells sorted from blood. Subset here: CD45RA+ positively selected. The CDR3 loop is CASSLVGLSSYNEQFF. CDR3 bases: TGTGCCAGCAGCTTAGTCGGCTTAAGCTCCTACAATGAGCAGTTCTTC. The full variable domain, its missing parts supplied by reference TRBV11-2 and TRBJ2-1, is EAGVAQSPRYKIIEKRQSVAFWCNPISGHATLYWYQQILGQGPKLLIQFQNNGVVDDSQLPKDRFSAERLKGVDSTLKIQPAKLEDSAVYLCASSLVGLSSYNEQFFGPGTRLTVL.